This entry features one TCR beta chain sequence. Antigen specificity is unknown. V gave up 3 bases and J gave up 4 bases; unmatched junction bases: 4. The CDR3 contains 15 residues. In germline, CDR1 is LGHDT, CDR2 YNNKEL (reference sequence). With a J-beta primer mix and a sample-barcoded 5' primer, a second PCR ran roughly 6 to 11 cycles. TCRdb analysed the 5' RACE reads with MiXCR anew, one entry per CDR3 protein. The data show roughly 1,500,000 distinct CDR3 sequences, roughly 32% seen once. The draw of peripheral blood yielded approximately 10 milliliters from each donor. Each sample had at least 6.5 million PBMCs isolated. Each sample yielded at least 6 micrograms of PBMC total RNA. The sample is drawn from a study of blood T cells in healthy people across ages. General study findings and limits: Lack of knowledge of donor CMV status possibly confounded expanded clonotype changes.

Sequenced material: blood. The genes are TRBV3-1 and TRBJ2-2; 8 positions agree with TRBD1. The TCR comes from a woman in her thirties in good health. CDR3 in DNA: TGTGCCAGCAGCCACAGGACAGGGAGCACCGGGGAGCTGTTTTTT. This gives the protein CASSHRTGSTGELFF.